The 27 T cell receptor beta chains given below trace back to one sample, sequenced in a study of identical twins. TCRdb passed the 5' RACE reads through MiXCR, listing each CDR3 protein once. The repertoire consists of approximately 220,000 distinct CDR3 sequences, with 7.5% occurring once and the leading ten covering around 5.4%. These data were also reused for a study on yellow fever vaccine responses in identical twins.

Sample: CD8+ T cells sorted from blood. The receptors derive from a young woman in good health.

This chain uses TRBV7-7 with TRBJ2-5, with D perhaps matching TRBD2 (6 bases). With 4 bases removed from V and 1 base from J, the gap between germline ends came to 16 bases. Germline CDR1 SSHAT, CDR2 FNYEAQ (reference sequence). The CDR3 spans 16 residues. CDR3 sequence: CASSSHLGGGQETQYF. The CDR3 nucleotides read TGTGCCAGCAGCTCCCATCTGGGAGGAGGCCAAGAGACCCAGTACTTC.

This clonotype was seen a handful of times. This chain uses TRBV5-1 with TRBJ2-5; 14 nucleotides match TRBD2. CDR1 and CDR2 (germline): SGHRS, YFSETQ. With V trimmed by 0 bases and J by 3 bases, 1 base remained unmatched. This CDR3 is 16 amino acids long. The CDR3 region has the DNA TGCGCCAGCAGCTTGGTGGGACTAGCGGGAGAAGAGACCCAGTACTTC. Protein product: CASSLVGLAGEETQYF.

This clonotype was recorded at least ten times. The chain couples TRBV28 to TRBJ2-3, with D maybe TRBD2 (6 bases). The CDR3 runs 15 residues. Per the germline V gene, CDR1 is MDHEN and CDR2 is SYDVKM. The germline V and J ends were trimmed by 5 bases and 1 base, with 13 bases remaining between them. The CDR3 loop is CASSRGTDRTDTQYF. As DNA, the CDR3 is TGTGCCAGCAGTCGGGGGACGGATCGCACAGATACGCAGTATTTT.

This clonotype was counted ten times or more. The chain uses TRBV7-9 and TRBJ1-2, with D uncertain. V was pared by 0 bases and J by 3 bases, with 8 bases between. Germline values: CDR1 SEHNR, CDR2 FQNEAQ (reference sequence). The CDR3 has 14 residues. CDR3 bases: TGTGCCAGCAGCTTAGCGGACGGATACTATGGCTACACCTTC. It is translated as CASSLADGYYGYTF.

This clonotype showed up just a few times. The chain uses TRBV7-3 and TRBJ2-2; 13 bases line up with TRBD2. CDR1 SGHTA and CDR2 FQGTGA come from the germline V gene. V lost 5 bases and J lost 8; bases outside the gene matches: 11. The CDR3 covers 17 residues. CDR3 DNA: TGTGCCAGCAGCCCCTCCCGACTAGCGGGAGGCGAGGGGGAGCTGTTTTTT. Protein: CASSPSRLAGGEGELFF.

This clonotype came up many times. The V gene is TRBV10-3, the J gene TRBJ1-1; possible D gene TRBD1, 6 bases. The CDR3 length is 15 residues. Between the trimmed V and J ends, which lost 4 bases and 4 bases, there was a span of 16 bases. Per the germline V gene, CDR1 is ENHRY and CDR2 is SYGVKD. This CDR3 is CAISVDGGRSTEAFF. In DNA form, the CDR3 reads TGTGCCATCAGTGTAGACGGGGGCCGGAGCACTGAAGCTTTCTTT.

This chain uses TRBV4-1 with TRBJ2-7, with D tentatively TRBD1 or TRBD2 (5 bases each). Germline-derived CDR1 and CDR2 are MGHRA and YSYEKL. The CDR3 is 15 residues long. V lost 3 bases to trimming and J lost 3 bases, with 15 bases between them. The CDR3 sequence: CASSQNPGRSYEQYV. The CDR3 region has the DNA TGCGCCAGCAGCCAGAATCCGGGACGGAGCTACGAGCAGTACGTC.

This clonotype was recorded at least ten times. The V gene is TRBV25-1, the J gene TRBJ2-3; possible D gene TRBD2, 6 bases. The CDR3 loop spans 14 amino acids. CDR1 and CDR2 (germline): MGHDK, SYGVNS. The germline V and J ends were trimmed by 3 bases and 1 base, with 8 bases remaining between them. CDR3 sequence: CASSESSGTDTQYF. For the CDR3, the DNA is TGTGCCAGCAGTGAGTCTAGCGGCACAGATACGCAGTATTTT. Using reference TRBV25-1 and TRBJ2-3 for the parts outside the CDR3, the full variable domain is EADIYQTPRYLVIGTGKKITLECSQTMGHDKMYWYQQDPGMELHLIHYSYGVNSTEKGDLSSESTVSRIRTEHFPLTLESARPSHTSQYLCASSESSGTDTQYFGPGTRLTVL.

In the case of this clonotype: A much more abundant neighbour one base away suggests this may be a read error. The conserved phenylalanine or tryptophan normally closing the CDR3 is absent here, so this likely arose from a read error. The rearrangement uses TRBV12-3 or TRBV12-4 and TRBJ2-1; D uncertain. The CDR3 covers 12 residues. Trimming took 4 bases from V and 4 from J, leaving 5 bases between them. The CDR3 spells CASSSIYNEQFS. The CDR3 bases are TGTGCCAGCAGTTCAATTTACAATGAGCAGTTCTCC.

V and J are TRBV5-6 and TRBJ1-6; possibly TRBD1 for D (6 bases). This CDR3 comprises 16 residues. Between the trimmed V and J ends, which lost 3 bases and 9 bases, there was a span of 19 bases. Germline loops: CDR1 SGHDT, CDR2 YYEEEE. CDR3 bases: TGTGCCAGCAGCTCCGGACAGCCAAAGAGGGGTTCACCCCTCCACTTT. Translated: CASSSGQPKRGSPLHF.

This clonotype occurred many times. The rearrangement uses TRBV25-1 and TRBJ1-1; D remains unclear. The CDR3 has 11 amino acids. V was pared by 6 bases and J by 1 base, with 3 bases between. Germline V gene sequence: CDR1 MGHDK, CDR2 SYGVNS. CDR3 coding DNA: TGTGCCAGCAGGGGGAACACTGAAGCTTTCTTT. It translates to CASRGNTEAFF.

This clonotype came up many times. The rearrangement joins TRBV28 to TRBJ2-3; D is perhaps TRBD2 (5 bases). This CDR3 contains 14 residues. Germline CDR1 and CDR2: MDHEN and SYDVKM. Trimming pared 4 bases from V and 2 bases from J, leaving 10 bases between. The chain's CDR3 is CASSYGILTDTQYF. Here the CDR3 DNA reads TGTGCCAGCAGTTACGGGATCCTCACAGATACGCAGTATTTT.

This clonotype was observed a handful of times. The chain uses TRBV5-1 and TRBJ2-5; D perhaps matches TRBD2 (6 bases). The V gene's germline CDR1 is SGHRS and CDR2 YFSETQ. The V end was cut by 6 bases, the J end by 4 bases, with 19 bases between. The CDR3 runs 15 residues. DNA of the CDR3: TGCGCCAGCACGGGGGAGCCCAGCAGGGCAGAGACCCAGTACTTC. This translates into CASTGEPSRAETQYF.

This clonotype was picked up a small number of times. The chain links TRBV9 to TRBJ1-1; no definite D call. The V gene lost 3 bases and the J gene lost 6 bases, with 12 bases spanning the gap. Germline V gene sequence: CDR1 SGDLS, CDR2 YYNGEE. This CDR3 comprises 13 residues. The CDR3 DNA reads TGTGCCAGCAGCGGAACCGAGAGCCCTGAAGCTTTCTTT. It codes for CASSGTESPEAFF.

This clonotype was seen only a few times. J is TRBJ2-3 and V is TRBV6-5, with TRBD1 as a possible D gene (6 bases). The CDR3 covers 16 residues. V lost 5 bases, J lost 5 bases, and 20 bases lay in between. The germline gives CDR1 MNHEY, CDR2 SVGAGI. CDR3 sequence reads: CASSNSGRGIEDTQYF. The CDR3 DNA sequence: TGTGCCAGCAGTAATTCGGGCAGGGGAATTGAAGATACGCAGTATTTT.

This clonotype was seen a handful of times. The V gene is TRBV18, the J gene TRBJ1-5; TRBD1 is a possible D gene (6 bases). The CDR3 is 14 residues long. CDR1 is KGHSH and CDR2 is LQKENI in the germline V gene. Trimming shortened V by 2 bases and J by 9 bases, and 14 bases separated the two germline ends. Written as DNA, the CDR3 is TGTGCCAGCTCACCAGGGGGGCGGGAGTGGCCCCAGCATTTT. It yields the protein CASSPGGREWPQHF.

In this sample, this clonotype turned up many times. The chain is built from TRBV13 and TRBJ2-1; tentatively, D is TRBD1 (6 bases). Germline loops: CDR1 PRHDT, CDR2 FYEKMQ (reference sequence). V was trimmed by 6 bases and J by 10 bases, leaving 13 bases between them. The CDR3 has 12 amino acids. CDR3 residues: CASSHPGTEQFF. Here the CDR3 DNA reads TGTGCCAGCAGTCATCCCGGGACAGAGCAGTTCTTC.

The table lists this clonotype with many counts. The rearrangement uses TRBV7-8 and TRBJ2-1; TRBD2 agrees at 10 bases. V lost 5 bases, J lost 3 bases, and 7 bases stayed unmatched. The CDR3 is 16 residues long. From germline, CDR1 is SGHVS and CDR2 FQNEAQ. In nucleotides, the CDR3 is TGTGCCAGCAGCCCAGCTAGCGGGAGATTCTACAATGAGCAGTTCTTC. It codes for CASSPASGRFYNEQFF.

This clonotype was counted ten times or more. Compared with germline, one end of the junction differs, possibly owing to a read error. The rearrangement uses TRBV10-2 and TRBJ2-3; D may match TRBD1 or TRBD2 (5 bases each). This CDR3 has 11 residues. In germline, CDR1 is WSHSY, CDR2 SAAADI. This CDR3 is CASGRGQGPNF. In DNA, the CDR3 is TGCGCCAGCGGCCGGGGCCAGGGTCCCAATTTT.

The table lists this clonotype with a few counts. CDR3 in amino acids: CASSPTDGEVHEQYV. CDR3 sequence (DNA): TGTGCCAGCAGTCCGACGGACGGGGAGGTCCACGAGCAGTACGTC. The J gene is TRBJ2-7, the V gene TRBV28; possibly TRBD2 for D (6 bases). The V gene lost 5 bases and the J gene lost 5 bases, with 19 bases spanning the gap. CDR1 MDHEN and CDR2 SYDVKM come from the germline V gene. The length of the CDR3 is 15 residues.

This clonotype was found many times. This chain's CDR3 is CASSQELGFKASVNYEQYF. The CDR3 nucleotides are TGCGCCAGCAGCCAAGAGTTGGGGTTTAAGGCTAGCGTCAACTACGAGCAGTACTTC. The J gene is TRBJ2-7, the V gene TRBV4-1; tentatively, D is TRBD2 (6 bases). Trimming left V 0 bases short and J 3 bases short, with 24 bases between. There are 19 residues in the CDR3. In germline, CDR1 is MGHRA, CDR2 YSYEKL.

The rearrangement links TRBV20-1 to TRBJ2-1; 7 positions agree with TRBD2. CDR3 length equals 14 residues. CDR1 is DFQATT and CDR2 is SNEGSKA in the germline V gene (reference sequence). V lost 6 bases to trimming and J lost 3 bases; unmatched junction nucleotides: 8. The CDR3 DNA reads as TGCAGTGCAAAGGTGGCGGGGGACTACAATGAGCAGTTCTTC. Encoded protein: CSAKVAGDYNEQFF.

The V call is TRBV6-4, the J call TRBJ1-1; weak D call: TRBD1 (6 bases). The germline CDR1 and CDR2 sequences are MRHNA and SNTAGT. V lost 4 bases and J lost 1, with 13 bases in between. The CDR3 loop spans 15 amino acids. CDR3 coding DNA: TGTGCCAGCAGTGCCTCACCGGACAGGAACACTGAAGCTTTCTTT. It translates to CASSASPDRNTEAFF.

This clonotype was picked up a small number of times. The chain is built from TRBV7-6 and TRBJ2-6; 9 bases fit TRBD1. V dropped 0 bases and J dropped 0; count of bases not matched to a gene: 15. The CDR3 runs to 22 residues. In germline, CDR1 is SGHVS, CDR2 FNYEAQ. CDR3 coding DNA: TGTGCCAGCAGCTTAGCCCGGGACAGGGCTGATGGTACGGTCTCTGGGGCCAACGTCCTGACTTTC. Amino acids: CASSLARDRADGTVSGANVLTF.

This chain connects TRBV25-1 to TRBJ1-2; D is unclear. Germline V CDR1 and CDR2: MGHDK, SYGVNS. This CDR3 spans 14 amino acids. Trimming left V 4 bases short and J 0 bases short, with 9 bases between. CDR3 in DNA: TGTGCCAGCAGTGCCAACTCAGCTAACTATGGCTACACCTTC. Protein sequence: CASSANSANYGYTF.

The chain employs TRBV27 and TRBJ2-3, with TRBD1 identical over 8 bases. With V trimmed by 2 bases and J by 4 bases, 5 bases remained unmatched. This CDR3 comprises 15 residues. The germline gives CDR1 MNHEY, CDR2 SMNVEV (reference sequence). CDR3 nucleotides: TGTGCCAGCAGTTTAGTGCAGGGGGCATCAGATACGCAGTATTTT. Translated: CASSLVQGASDTQYF.

This clonotype was observed at least ten times. The rearrangement joins TRBV5-1 to TRBJ2-1; D possibly corresponds to TRBD2 (7 bases). Germline-derived CDR1 and CDR2 are SGHRS and YFSETQ. V was clipped by 1 base and J by 0 bases, with 11 bases between them. This CDR3 is 16 amino acids long. CDR3 nucleotide sequence: TGCGCCAGCAGCTTGAGGGGGGGCAGCTCCTACAATGAGCAGTTCTTC. As protein: CASSLRGGSSYNEQFF.